Below are 29 T cell receptor beta chains sequenced from a single sample in a study of blood T cell repertoires in COVID-19. Clones were read by immunoSEQ multiplex PCR, and TCRdb kept only the in-frame ones, dropping some. Of roughly 310,000 clones listed, approximately 90% are singletons. The material sequenced was peripheral blood. The receptors derive from a woman in her 50s with active or convalescent COVID-19.

The V and J genes are TRBV7-9 and TRBJ1-5; no reliable D call. Germline lookup yields CDR1 SEHNR and CDR2 FQNEAQ (reference sequence). Deletions cut 3 bases from V and 3 bases from J, with 6 bases between. This CDR3 contains 13 residues. The CDR3 region has the DNA TGTGCCAGCAGCTTCGGTAACAATCAGCCCCAGCATTTT. Translating it yields CASSFGNNQPQHF.

CDR3 protein: CASSQVGTGREAFF. CDR3 coding DNA: TGCGCCAGCAGCCAAGTAGGGACAGGGCGTGAAGCTTTCTTT. The rearrangement uses TRBV4-1 and TRBJ1-1; 9 nucleotides agree with TRBD1. Germline trimming cut 1 base from V and 7 bases from J; bases unmatched to any gene: 4. Germline V gene data show CDR1 as MGHRA and CDR2 as YSYEKL. CDR3 length: 14 residues.

This chain links TRBV7-2 with TRBJ2-5; no definite D call. The CDR3 sequence is 13 residues long. Trimming pared 2 bases from V and 5 bases from J, leaving 9 bases between. The germline gives CDR1 SGHTA, CDR2 FQGNSA. The CDR3 loop reads CASSLKVRETQYF. DNA for the CDR3: TGTGCCAGCAGCTTAAAGGTCAGGGAGACCCAGTACTTC.

Concerning this clone: Sequence at one end of the junction differs from germline and may be a read error. J is TRBJ1-5 and V is TRBV2; 7 bases align to TRBD1. This CDR3 spans 18 amino acids. The germline V gene encodes CDR1 SNHLY and CDR2 FYNNEI. CDR3 region: CASSEGQETTYSNQPQHF. The CDR3 nucleotides are TGTGCCAGCAGCGAAGGACAGGAAACCACTTATAGCAATCAGCCCCAGCATTTT.

This clone was observed a single time. The chain carries TRBV7-2 and TRBJ2-5; 11 positions match TRBD2. The germline CDR1 and CDR2 sequences are SGHTA and FQGNSA. The CDR3 loop spans 16 amino acids. The ends lost 4 bases at V and 6 bases at J; junction bases unmatched: 10. The CDR3 region is CASSSGVAGGRKTQYF. The CDR3 DNA sequence: TGTGCCAGCAGCTCCGGGGTAGCGGGGGGGAGGAAGACCCAGTACTTC.

The chain combines TRBV10-3 with TRBJ1-1, with 8 positions matching TRBD1. The CDR3 has 14 residues. J lost 1 base, V lost 10 bases, and 8 bases had no gene match. The germline V gene has CDR1 ENHRY and CDR2 SYGVKD. The chain's CDR3 is CATSTGQGNTEAFF. CDR3 DNA sequence: TGTGCCACCTCCACAGGACAGGGGAACACTGAAGCTTTCTTT.

The V gene is TRBV19, the J gene TRBJ1-4; TRBD1 agrees at 9 bases. The J segment lost 13 bases and the V segment lost 5 bases, leaving 17 bases of the junction unmatched. In germline, CDR1 is LNHDA, CDR2 SQIVND (reference sequence). This CDR3 region has 16 residues. Here the CDR3 reads CASSLTPGQGAVGLFF. The DNA of the CDR3 is TGTGCCAGTAGTCTAACTCCGGGACAGGGAGCGGTCGGACTGTTTTTT.

The gene calls are TRBV6-5 and TRBJ2-5; D is ambiguous. Germline CDR1 MNHEY, CDR2 SVGAGI. This CDR3 contains 14 residues. Trimming took off 6 bases at V and 2 bases at J, with 13 bases between the two ends. The CDR3 DNA is TGTGCCAGCAGCCCCCCGGGTATACAAGAGACCCAGTACTTC. Amino acids: CASSPPGIQETQYF.

The V and J genes are TRBV2 and TRBJ1-1; D is undetermined. The CDR3 covers 12 residues. The germline V gene has CDR1 SNHLY and CDR2 FYNNEI. V shed 2 bases and J shed 7 bases, with 8 bases lying between them. The CDR3 spells CASSEFGVEAFF. In DNA, the CDR3 is TGTGCCAGCAGTGAATTCGGGGTTGAAGCTTTCTTT.

This sequence joins TRBV15 and TRBJ1-1; D might be TRBD1 (5 bases). Per germline, CDR1 LNHNV and CDR2 YYDKDF (reference sequence). The CDR3 is 17 amino acids. V gave up 3 bases and J gave up 1 base, with 18 bases separating them. The CDR3 loop reads CATSREKAGVTNTEAFF. The CDR3 nucleotides are TGTGCCACCAGCAGGGAAAAGGCGGGGGTAACGAACACTGAAGCTTTCTTT. The variable domain in full, completed from reference TRBV15 and TRBJ1-1, reads DAMVIQNPRYQVTQFGKPVTLSCSQTLNHNVMYWYQQKSSQAPKLLFHYYDKDFNNEADTPDNFQSRRPNTSFCFLDIRSPGLGDTAMYLCATSREKAGVTNTEAFFGQGTRLTVV.

J is TRBJ1-6 and V is TRBV7-2; 7 bases align to TRBD1. The J segment lost 2 bases and the V segment lost 5 bases, leaving 6 bases of the junction unmatched. The CDR3 has 16 residues. CDR1 is SGHTA, CDR2 FQGNSA, per germline. The CDR3 nucleotides read TGTGCCAGCAGCCTTACAGGGGTAACCTATAATTCACCCCTCCACTTT. Amino acid sequence: CASSLTGVTYNSPLHF.

The chain employs TRBV11-3 and TRBJ2-3, with 9 bases lining up with TRBD2. Trimming cost V 1 base and J 6 bases; bases outside gene matches: 5. The CDR3 is made up of 15 amino acids. The germline CDR1 and CDR2 sequences are SGHNT and YENEEA. The CDR3 sequence is CASSLGGRAYDTQYF. Written as DNA, the CDR3 is TGTGCCAGCAGCTTAGGCGGGAGGGCCTACGATACGCAGTATTTT.

V is TRBV28 and J is TRBJ1-5; 7 positions agree with TRBD1. This CDR3 has 14 residues. From germline, CDR1 is MDHEN and CDR2 SYDVKM. The ends lost 7 bases at V and 3 bases at J; junction bases unmatched: 6. The CDR3 DNA sequence: TGTGCCAGCAACATGGGACAGCTCAATCAGCCCCAGCATTTT. Its protein product is CASNMGQLNQPQHF.

Worth noting for this clone: This specimen includes other DNA sequences encoding the same CDR3. The rearrangement joins TRBV3-1 (or the pseudogene TRBV3-2) to TRBJ1-2; 7 bases fit TRBD1. Germline V gives CDR1 LGHDT, CDR2 YNNKEL (reference sequence). The CDR3 spans 13 residues. After removal of 4 bases from V and 5 bases from J, the junction contained 4 bases not matched to a gene. CDR3 bases: TGTGCCAGCAGCCTACAGGGGAATTATGGCTACACCTTC. Translation gives CASSLQGNYGYTF.

V and J are TRBV13 and TRBJ2-2; a weak D match, TRBD1 (7 bases). V lost 4 bases and J lost 14, with 26 bases in between. Germline V gene data show CDR1 as PRHDT and CDR2 as FYEKMQ (reference sequence). This CDR3 region has 16 residues. Here the CDR3 DNA reads TGTGCCAGCAGCTCCCTGAATCAGGGGGGACGATTGGATCTGTTTTTT. This codes for CASSSLNQGGRLDLFF.

The CDR3 DNA sequence: TGTGCCAGCGGCAGGGCGTCCTACGAGCAGTACTTC. Protein sequence: CASGRASYEQYF. The V call is TRBV9, the J call TRBJ2-7, with a tentative D call TRBD1 (5 bases). CDR3 length: 12 amino acids. Germline V gene lookup returns CDR1 SGDLS and CDR2 YYNGEE. V lost 7 bases and J lost 1, with 9 bases in between.

The V call is TRBV30, the J call TRBJ1-1, with 9 bases aligning to TRBD1. Per the germline V gene, CDR1 is GTSNPN and CDR2 is SVGIG (reference sequence). The CDR3 length is 15 residues. The V and J ends lost 2 bases and 2 bases, in that order; junction bases with no gene match: 6. The CDR3 reads CAWSRGQGVNTEAFF. As DNA, the CDR3 is TGTGCCTGGAGTCGGGGACAGGGAGTAAACACTGAAGCTTTCTTT.

The V call is TRBV11-2, the J call TRBJ2-7; possible D gene TRBD1, 5 bases. Trimming shortened V by 2 bases and J by 3 bases, and 8 bases separated the two germline ends. CDR1 is SGHAT, CDR2 FQNNGV, per germline. The CDR3 extends over 13 amino acids. The CDR3 sequence is CASSLRTYYEQYF. CDR3 nucleotide sequence: TGTGCCAGCAGCTTAAGGACATACTACGAGCAGTACTTC. The full variable domain, its missing parts supplied by reference TRBV11-2 and TRBJ2-7, is EAGVAQSPRYKIIEKRQSVAFWCNPISGHATLYWYQQILGQGPKLLIQFQNNGVVDDSQLPKDRFSAERLKGVDSTLKIQPAKLEDSAVYLCASSLRTYYEQYFGPGTRLTVT.

In this sample, this clone turned up once. The V gene is TRBV1, the J gene TRBJ2-1; the D call TRBD2 from the table was never checked on the DNA. TRBV1 is given as a pseudogene. The CDR3 is 15 residues long. The CDR3, as DNA: TGCACCAGCAGCCATACGGGGGGGCCATACAATGAGCAGTTCTTC. This sequence encodes CTSSHTGGPYNEQFF.

The rearrangement links TRBV2 to TRBJ2-3; perhaps TRBD1 as D (5 bases). Germline-derived CDR1 and CDR2 are SNHLY and FYNNEI. There are 13 residues in the CDR3. The V end lost 8 bases, the J end lost 2 bases, and 11 bases lay between the germline ends. The CDR3 DNA reads TGTGCCAGCTACTCGACAGTCACAGATACGCAGTATTTT. Translating gives CASYSTVTDTQYF.

Only a few counts were recorded for this clone. CDR3 protein: CASSLEGGRGYTF. DNA for the CDR3: TGTGCCAGCAGTTTAGAAGGGGGCAGGGGCTACACCTTC. The chain carries TRBV28 and TRBJ1-2; 7 nucleotides line up with TRBD1. With 2 bases clipped from V and 8 bases from J, the junction kept 5 bases outside the gene matches. The CDR3 extends over 13 amino acids. Germline V CDR1 and CDR2: MDHEN, SYDVKM.

In this sample, this clone turned up once. The rearrangement uses TRBV30 and TRBJ1-2, with a possible D match to TRBD1 (5 bases). Germline V gene lookup returns CDR1 GTSNPN and CDR2 SVGIG (reference sequence). Trimming removed 3 bases at V and 13 bases at J, with 18 bases between. CDR3 length: 12 amino acids. The CDR3 coding sequence is TGTGCCTGGAGCGAGGGACTGCTGAGTAGCACCTTC. Its translation: CAWSEGLLSSTF.

In this sample, this clone turned up once. The J gene is TRBJ2-7, the V gene TRBV6-5, with 7 bases aligning to TRBD2. The CDR3 is made up of 15 amino acids. The V gene's germline CDR1 is MNHEY and CDR2 SVGAGI. J lost 2 bases, V lost 3 bases, and 7 bases had no gene match. The CDR3 spells CASSYGLADPYEQYF. The CDR3, as DNA: TGTGCCAGCAGTTATGGGCTAGCGGACCCCTACGAGCAGTACTTC.

The rearrangement joins TRBV3-1 (or the pseudogene TRBV3-2) to TRBJ2-2, with D hard to call. Per the germline V gene, CDR1 is LGHDT and CDR2 is YNNKEL (reference sequence). Trimming removed 2 bases at V and 5 bases at J, with 15 bases between. The length of the CDR3 is 16 residues. The CDR3 is CASSQNPLTPTGELFF. CDR3 DNA: TGTGCCAGCAGCCAAAACCCCCTCACTCCGACCGGGGAGCTGTTTTTT.

V usage is TRBV2 and J usage is TRBJ2-2; no definite D call. Germline V gene data show CDR1 as SNHLY and CDR2 as FYNNEI. The CDR3 is 13 residues long. Trimming shortened V by 6 bases and J by 6 bases, and 11 bases separated the two germline ends. CDR3 sequence (DNA): TGTGCCAGCAGCGTCAGGAATCCCGGGGAGCTGTTTTTT. Amino acid sequence: CASSVRNPGELFF.

Written as DNA, the CDR3 is TGTGCCAGCTCTCGGTTGGGACTAGCGGTCTCTCGGGAGACCCAGTACTTC. It specifies CASSRLGLAVSRETQYF. The V gene is TRBV2, the J gene TRBJ2-5, with TRBD2 identical over 11 bases. V lost 8 bases to trimming and J lost 5 bases; unmatched junction nucleotides: 16. Germline CDR1 reads SNHLY; CDR2 reads FYNNEI. The CDR3 loop spans 17 amino acids.

CDR3 DNA sequence: TGTGCCAGCTCATACGGACAGGGGAGGGGGAGCAATCAGCCCCAGCATTTT. Translated: CASSYGQGRGSNQPQHF. The chain recombines TRBV18 with TRBJ1-5; 9 bases line up with TRBD1. After removal of 5 bases from V and 1 base from J, the junction contained 9 bases not matched to a gene. Germline V gene data show CDR1 as KGHSH and CDR2 as LQKENI. The CDR3 is made up of 17 amino acids.

The V gene is TRBV5-8, the J gene TRBJ1-2; 11 bases fit TRBD1. V was clipped by 3 bases and J by 7 bases; unmatched bases: 11. This CDR3 region has 16 residues. The germline V gene encodes CDR1 SGHTS and CDR2 YDEGEE. CDR3 sequence reads: CASSSTTGTGGGGYTF. The CDR3, as DNA: TGTGCCAGCAGCTCCACCACCGGGACAGGGGGAGGTGGCTACACCTTC.

The genes are TRBV6-5 and TRBJ1-2; the D gene is possibly TRBD1 (5 bases). Germline V lookup: CDR1 MNHEY, CDR2 SVGAGI. The CDR3 spans 14 residues. With 4 bases removed from V and 4 bases from J, the gap between germline ends came to 13 bases. DNA for the CDR3: TGTGCCAGCAGTTCCAGGGTGGGGCCCTATGGCTACACCTTC. Its protein is CASSSRVGPYGYTF.